These 9 T cell receptor beta chains were all obtained from the same sample, sequenced in a study of beta chain features in type 1 diabetes. Investigators reverse transcribed all isolated RNA, so they sequenced expressed TCRB transcripts. The table came from immunoSEQ multiplex PCR; TCRdb's copy has only in-frame clones and leaves some out. The sample consists of 120,000 to 150,000 clones, less than 8.5% of them appearing once. Input material: central memory CD4+ T cells from blood. These receptors all come from a woman in her 30s in good health.

The chain employs TRBV28 and TRBJ1-5; possibly TRBD1 for D (5 bases). CDR3 length: 15 amino acids. Germline V gene data show CDR1 as MDHEN and CDR2 as SYDVKM. V was cut by 5 bases and J by 0 bases, with 11 bases left in between. CDR3 loop: CASSLGTSSNQPQHF. CDR3 coding DNA: TGTGCCAGCAGTCTCGGGACTTCTAGCAATCAGCCCCAGCATTTT.

This clone turned up a few times. The rearrangement uses TRBV7-2 and TRBJ2-3; 7 bases map to TRBD2. The CDR3 contains 14 residues. V lost 3 bases, J lost 5 bases, and 5 bases stayed unmatched. Germline V gives CDR1 SGHTA, CDR2 FQGNSA. CDR3 sequence (DNA): TGTGCCAGCAGCTTTAGCGGGTCAGGAGATACGCAGTATTTT. Translating gives CASSFSGSGDTQYF.

The chain uses TRBV27 and TRBJ1-5; D might be TRBD1 (6 bases). There are 13 residues in the CDR3. V lost 10 bases and J 2 bases, leaving 12 bases between the germline ends. Germline V CDR1 and CDR2: MNHEY, SMNVEV (reference sequence). CDR3 sequence (DNA): TGTGCCACCAAGGGGGGGGGCAATCAGCCCCAGCATTTT. It yields the protein CATKGGGNQPQHF.

This clone was detected a few times. Written as DNA, the CDR3 is TGTGCCAGCAGCGCAGAGAGAGGGCTTGAACAGAAACTGTTTTTT. Its translation is CASSAERGLEQKLFF. The rearrangement links TRBV7-2 to TRBJ1-4; the D is unclear. The CDR3 consists of 15 residues. Trimming removed 5 bases from V and 11 bases from J, with 21 bases in between. The germline CDR1 and CDR2 sequences are SGHTA and FQGNSA.

This chain joins TRBV2 and TRBJ2-5; 9 bases agree with TRBD2. The CDR3 runs 15 residues. V gave up 4 bases and J gave up 5 bases; unmatched junction bases: 8. CDR1 and CDR2 (germline): SNHLY, FYNNEI. The CDR3 bases are TGTGCCAGCAGTGTTCGAGCGGGAGGATTGGAGACCCAGTACTTC. Translated, it gives CASSVRAGGLETQYF.

The chain carries TRBV4-3 and TRBJ1-4; the D gene is possibly TRBD1 (6 bases). The CDR3 consists of 12 residues. Trimming removed 1 base from V and 11 bases from J, with 8 bases in between. Per the germline V gene, CDR1 is LGHNA and CDR2 is YSLEER. The chain's CDR3 is CASSQGTAKLFF. The CDR3, as DNA: TGCGCCAGCAGCCAAGGGACAGCCAAACTGTTTTTT.

This chain joins TRBV28 and TRBJ2-4; maybe TRBD1 (6 bases). V was trimmed by 5 bases and J by 0 bases, leaving 11 bases between them. This CDR3 contains 15 residues. Germline-derived CDR1 and CDR2 are MDHEN and SYDVKM. The CDR3 DNA is TGTGCCAGCAGTGAACAACAGGGAGCCAAAAACATTCAGTACTTC. Translation: CASSEQQGAKNIQYF.

This clone was detected a few times. The rearrangement joins TRBV7-9 to TRBJ2-7; TRBD2 agrees at 10 bases. This CDR3 comprises 15 residues. Per the germline V gene, CDR1 is SEHNR and CDR2 is FQNEAQ (reference sequence). Trimming took 1 base from V and 4 from J; bases not matched to a gene: 4. CDR3 DNA: TGTGCCAGCAGCTTAGTACTAGCGGGAATATACGAGCAGTACTTC. Protein product: CASSLVLAGIYEQYF.

This clone was observed a handful of times. This sequence joins TRBV5-6 and TRBJ2-7; D gene uncertain. Germline CDR1 reads SGHDT; CDR2 reads YYEEEE. V lost 1 base and J 0 bases, leaving 11 bases between the germline ends. The CDR3 spans 15 residues. In nucleotides, the CDR3 is TGTGCCAGCAGCTTGTATTTTAGCACCTCCTACGAGCAGTACTTC. This sequence encodes CASSLYFSTSYEQYF.